The TCR beta chain under discussion was sequenced for a study of glioma-infiltrating T cells. The CDR3 is 13 amino acids. Germline V gene lookup returns CDR1 DFQATT and CDR2 SNEGSKA (reference sequence). The V segment lost 3 bases and the J segment 3 bases; nucleotides outside the gene matches: 5. This clonotype was counted at least ten times. Using RNA template, CDR3s of TCR alpha and beta were amplified with iRepertoire arm-PCR. For one-step reverse transcription and amplification, about 85-400 ng of tissue mRNA or PBMC total RNA was used. MiXCR, applied by TCRdb to the multiplex PCR reads, yields one record per CDR3 protein. This sample has under 200,000 distinct CDR3 sequences, with around 40% found just once.

The chain has TRBV20-1 and TRBJ2-7, with 7 bases lining up with TRBD1. Sequenced input: glioma tissue, nonneoplastic brain tissue, or PBMCs (not recorded which). The receptor's source is a human donor with low-grade glioma or glioblastoma, undergoing nonglioma brain surgery, or in good health (not recorded which). The CDR3: CSARSTGYYEQYF. CDR3 bases: TGCAGTGCTAGGTCGACAGGGTACTACGAGCAGTACTTC.